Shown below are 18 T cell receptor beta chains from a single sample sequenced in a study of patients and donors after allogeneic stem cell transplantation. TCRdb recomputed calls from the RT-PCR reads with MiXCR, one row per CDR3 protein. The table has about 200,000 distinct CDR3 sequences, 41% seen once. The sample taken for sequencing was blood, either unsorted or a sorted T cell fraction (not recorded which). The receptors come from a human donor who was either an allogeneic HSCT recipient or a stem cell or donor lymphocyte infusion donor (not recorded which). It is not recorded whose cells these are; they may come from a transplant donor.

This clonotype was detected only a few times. CDR3 protein: CASSQDVSDNSPLHF. The CDR3 bases are TGCGCCAGCAGCCAAGATGTGTCAGATAATTCACCCCTCCACTTT. The V call is TRBV4-3, the J call TRBJ1-6; D uncertain. Germline CDR1 is LGHNA and CDR2 is YSLEER. With 0 bases removed from V and 5 bases from J, the gap between germline ends came to 8 bases. The CDR3 length is 15 residues.

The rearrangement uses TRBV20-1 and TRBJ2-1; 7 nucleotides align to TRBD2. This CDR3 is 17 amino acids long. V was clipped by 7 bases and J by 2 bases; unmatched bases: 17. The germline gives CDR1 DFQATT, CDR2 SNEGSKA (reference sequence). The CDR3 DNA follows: TGCAGTGTGGGACTACTACCCCCACGCCTTCCCTACAATGAGCAGTTCTTC. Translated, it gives CSVGLLPPRLPYNEQFF.

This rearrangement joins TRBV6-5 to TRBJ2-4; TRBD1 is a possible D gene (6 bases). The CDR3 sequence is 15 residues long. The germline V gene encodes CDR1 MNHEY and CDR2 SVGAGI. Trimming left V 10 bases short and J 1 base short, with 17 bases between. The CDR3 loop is CATRDGTLAKNIQYF. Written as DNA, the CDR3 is TGTGCCACCAGAGACGGGACACTCGCCAAAAACATTCAGTACTTC.

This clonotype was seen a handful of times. CDR3 amino acids: CASSSLQGEDRTTNEKLFF. CDR3 nucleotide sequence: TGTGCCAGCAGCTCATTACAGGGGGAGGATCGTACGACTAATGAAAAACTGTTTTTT. This sequence joins TRBV5-8 and TRBJ1-4, with 8 nucleotides matching TRBD1. Germline-derived CDR1 and CDR2 are SGHTS and YDEGEE. The J segment lost 2 bases and the V segment lost 3 bases, leaving 15 bases of the junction unmatched. This CDR3 contains 19 residues.

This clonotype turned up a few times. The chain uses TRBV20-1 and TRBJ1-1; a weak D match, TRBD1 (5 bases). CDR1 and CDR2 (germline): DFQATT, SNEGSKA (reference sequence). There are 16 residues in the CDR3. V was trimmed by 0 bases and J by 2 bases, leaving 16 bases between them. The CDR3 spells CSARDLTGPANTEAFF. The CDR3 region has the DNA TGCAGTGCTAGAGATTTAACGGGGCCCGCCAACACTGAAGCTTTCTTT.

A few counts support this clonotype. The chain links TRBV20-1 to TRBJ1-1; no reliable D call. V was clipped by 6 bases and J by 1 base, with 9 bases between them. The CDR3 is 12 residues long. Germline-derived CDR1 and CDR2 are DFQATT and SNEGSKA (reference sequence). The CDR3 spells CSASEGNTEAFF. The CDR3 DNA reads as TGCAGTGCCAGCGAGGGGAACACTGAAGCTTTCTTT.

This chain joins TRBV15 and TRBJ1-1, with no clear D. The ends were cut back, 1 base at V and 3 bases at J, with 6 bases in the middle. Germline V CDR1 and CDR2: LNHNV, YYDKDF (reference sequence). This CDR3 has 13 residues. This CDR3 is CATSRAGDTEAFF. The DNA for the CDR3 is TGTGCCACCAGCAGAGCTGGGGACACTGAAGCTTTCTTT.

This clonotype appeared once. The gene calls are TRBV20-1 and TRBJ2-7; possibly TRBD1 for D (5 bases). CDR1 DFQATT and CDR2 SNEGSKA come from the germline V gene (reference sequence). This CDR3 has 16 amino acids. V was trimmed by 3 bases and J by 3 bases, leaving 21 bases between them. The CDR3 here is CSARGLEQPRNYEQYF. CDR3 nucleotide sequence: TGCAGTGCTAGGGGGCTGGAACAACCCCGAAACTACGAGCAGTACTTC.

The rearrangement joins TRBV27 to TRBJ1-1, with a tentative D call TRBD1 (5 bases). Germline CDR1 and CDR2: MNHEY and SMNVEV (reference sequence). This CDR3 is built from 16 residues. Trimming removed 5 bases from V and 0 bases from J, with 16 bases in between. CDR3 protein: CASSPLKGRMNTEAFF. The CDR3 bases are TGTGCCAGCAGTCCGCTCAAGGGGAGGATGAACACTGAAGCTTTCTTT.

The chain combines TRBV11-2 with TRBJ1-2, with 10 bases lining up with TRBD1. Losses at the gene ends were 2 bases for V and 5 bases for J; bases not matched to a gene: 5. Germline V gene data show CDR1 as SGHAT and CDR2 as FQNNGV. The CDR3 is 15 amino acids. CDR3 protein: CASSLRRQGAYGYTF. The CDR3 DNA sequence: TGTGCCAGCAGCTTAAGGAGACAGGGGGCATATGGCTACACCTTC.

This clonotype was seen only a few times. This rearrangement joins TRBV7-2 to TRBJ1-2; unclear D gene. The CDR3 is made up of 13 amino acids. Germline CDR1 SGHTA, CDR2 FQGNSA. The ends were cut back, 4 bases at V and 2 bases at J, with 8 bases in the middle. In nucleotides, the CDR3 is TGTGCCAGCAGCTCCGGACGGAACTATGGCTACACCTTC. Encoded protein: CASSSGRNYGYTF.

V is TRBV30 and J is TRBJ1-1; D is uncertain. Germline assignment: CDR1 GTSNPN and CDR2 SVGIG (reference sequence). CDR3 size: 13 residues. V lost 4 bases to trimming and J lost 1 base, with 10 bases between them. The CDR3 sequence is CAWKQTANTEAFF. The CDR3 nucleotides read TGTGCCTGGAAGCAGACGGCGAACACTGAAGCTTTCTTT.

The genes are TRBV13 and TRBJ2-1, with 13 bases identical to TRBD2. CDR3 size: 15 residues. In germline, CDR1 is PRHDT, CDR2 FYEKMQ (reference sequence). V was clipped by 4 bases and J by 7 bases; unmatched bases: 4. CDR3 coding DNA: TGTGCCAGCAGCTATGGACTAGCGGGGGTAAATGAGCAGTTCTTC. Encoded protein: CASSYGLAGVNEQFF.

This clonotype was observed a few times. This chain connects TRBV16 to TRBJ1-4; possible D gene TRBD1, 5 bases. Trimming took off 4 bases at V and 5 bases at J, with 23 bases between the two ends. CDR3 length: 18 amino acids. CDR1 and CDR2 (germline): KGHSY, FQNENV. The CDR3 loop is CASSPPRQNPRTNEKLFF. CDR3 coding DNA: TGTGCCAGCAGCCCCCCAAGACAGAACCCGCGAACAAATGAAAAACTGTTTTTT.

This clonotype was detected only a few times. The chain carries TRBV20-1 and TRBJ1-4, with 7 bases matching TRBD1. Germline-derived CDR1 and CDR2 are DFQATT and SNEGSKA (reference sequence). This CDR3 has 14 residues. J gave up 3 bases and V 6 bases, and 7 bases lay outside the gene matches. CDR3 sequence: CSASEGAPNEKLFF. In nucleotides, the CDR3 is TGCAGTGCCTCGGAGGGGGCGCCTAATGAAAAACTGTTTTTT.

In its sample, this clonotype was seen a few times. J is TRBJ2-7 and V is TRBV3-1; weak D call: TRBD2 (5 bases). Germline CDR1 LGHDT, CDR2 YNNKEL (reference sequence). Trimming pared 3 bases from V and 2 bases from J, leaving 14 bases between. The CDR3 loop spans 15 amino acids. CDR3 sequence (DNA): TGTGCCAGCAGCCAGCTGACGGGATCTACCTACGAGCAGTACTTC. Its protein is CASSQLTGSTYEQYF.

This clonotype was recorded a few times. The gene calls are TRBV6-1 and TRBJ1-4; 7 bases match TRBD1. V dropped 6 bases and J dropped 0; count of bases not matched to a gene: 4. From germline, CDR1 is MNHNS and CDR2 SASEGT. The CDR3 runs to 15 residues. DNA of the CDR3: TGTGCCAGCAGGGGGACAGCAGCAACTAATGAAAAACTGTTTTTT. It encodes CASRGTAATNEKLFF.

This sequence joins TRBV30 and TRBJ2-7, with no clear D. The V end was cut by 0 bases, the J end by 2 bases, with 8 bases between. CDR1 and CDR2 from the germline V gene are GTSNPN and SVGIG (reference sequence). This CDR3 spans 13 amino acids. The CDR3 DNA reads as TGTGCCTGGAGTGTGGGCAATGCCTACGAGCAGTACTTC. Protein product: CAWSVGNAYEQYF. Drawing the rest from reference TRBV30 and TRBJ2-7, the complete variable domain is SQTIHQWPATLVQPVGSPLSLECTVEGTSNPNLYWYRQAAGRGLQLLFYSVGIGQISSEVPQNLSASRPQDRQFILSSKKLLLSDSGFYLCAWSVGNAYEQYFGPGTRLTVT.